This TCR beta chain was captured by sequencing in a study of OX40 agonist ivuxolimab in advanced cancers. Study-wide context: Hepatocellular carcinoma, melanoma, renal cell or head and neck cancer affected the dose-escalation patients.

Comments on this clone: Antigen unknown.

Findings and limits, study-wide: Relative to CD4+, CD8+ T cells held more expanded clones on average. Some nonresponders also had low normalized T-cell clonal expansion.

Only in-frame clones appear in the TCRdb table, and some are missing; sequencing was by immunoSEQ multiplex PCR. The data contain approximately 23,000 clones, approximately 80% of them singletons. The CDR3 has 11 amino acids. The source of this sequence is an adult with an advanced solid tumor such as melanoma, head and neck, liver or kidney cancer. This sample comprised CD4+ or CD8+ T cells sorted from blood, obtained in a trial of the OX40 agonist ivuxolimab. The chain employs TRBV21-1 and TRBJ1-2; TRBD1, the table's D call, lacks a check against the DNA. TRBV21-1 is a listed pseudogene. The CDR3 here is CASGPPDGYTF. CDR3 bases: TGTGCCAGCGGGCCGCCGGATGGCTACACCTTC.